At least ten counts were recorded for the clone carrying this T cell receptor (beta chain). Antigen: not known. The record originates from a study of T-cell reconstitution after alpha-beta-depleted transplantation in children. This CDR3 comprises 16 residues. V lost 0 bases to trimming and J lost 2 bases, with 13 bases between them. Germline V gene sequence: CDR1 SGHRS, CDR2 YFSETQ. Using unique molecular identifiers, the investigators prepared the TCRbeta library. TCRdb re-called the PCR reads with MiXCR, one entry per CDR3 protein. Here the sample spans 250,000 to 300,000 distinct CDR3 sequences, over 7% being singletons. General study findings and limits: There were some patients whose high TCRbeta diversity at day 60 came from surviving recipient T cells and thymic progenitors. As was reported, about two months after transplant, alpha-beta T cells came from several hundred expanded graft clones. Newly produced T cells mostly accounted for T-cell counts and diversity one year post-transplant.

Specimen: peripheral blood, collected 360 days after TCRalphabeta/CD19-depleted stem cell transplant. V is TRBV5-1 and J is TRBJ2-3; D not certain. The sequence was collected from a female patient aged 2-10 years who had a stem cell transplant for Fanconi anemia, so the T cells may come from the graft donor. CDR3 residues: CASSLAGPPLTDTQYF. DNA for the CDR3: TGCGCCAGCAGCTTGGCCGGACCTCCCCTCACAGATACGCAGTATTTT.